This T cell receptor (beta chain) originates from a study of cytomegalovirus exposure and HLA in healthy donors. Regarding this clone: Its target is unknown.

The study's findings and limits: Confirmation in vitro established that a few CMV-associated chains were specific for CMV antigens. Analysis was performed later, and it showed HLA-associated TCR beta chains to be more clonally expanded than equally common others. V- and J-gene trimming in TCR beta was tied to a missense DCLRE1C variant by an analysis performed later. Information on immune exposure was restricted to one variable (CMV serostatus).

PCR primers comprised 60 Vbeta and 13 Jbeta primers. TCRdb's table, derived via immunoSEQ multiplex PCR, lists solely in-frame clones and lacks some. Its table records 30,000 to 50,000 clones. The material sequenced was PBMCs. This receptor was obtained from a woman under 40 in good health and CMV-seropositive.

For the CDR3, the DNA is TGTGCCGGGGGACAGGGGAATCCCTACGAGCAGTACTTC. This sequence encodes CAGGQGNPYEQYF. V usage is TRBV6-4 and J usage is TRBJ2-7; TRBD1 matches at 10 bases. The CDR3 is made up of 13 amino acids. V lost 11 bases, J lost 2 bases, and 6 bases stayed unmatched. Germline CDR1 MRHNA, CDR2 SNTAGT.